This T cell receptor beta chain was obtained from a study of CD8+ T cells in alopecia areata. The CDR3 totals 15 residues. V lost 1 base and J 0 bases, leaving 9 bases between the germline ends. CDR1 SGHAT and CDR2 FQNNGV come from the germline V gene. Researchers took lesional scalp punch biopsies and peripheral blood from people who were alopecia areata patients. In its sample, this clone was seen a few times. Its antigen is not identified. cDNA prepared by RNA extraction and subsequent reverse transcription served as the template for sequencing. Profiled with immunoSEQ multiplex PCR; TCRdb holds only in-frame clones, not every one. This sample has 7,000 to 9,500 clones, with around three fifths found just once. Findings and caveats of the study: Normal-skin resident alphabeta T cells also appear among scalp sample sequences.

The sequence was collected from a human donor with alopecia areata. The sequencing used skin, collected at week 0. The chain couples TRBV11-2 to TRBJ2-5; D is possibly TRBD1 or TRBD2 (5 bases each). CDR3 nucleotide sequence: TGTGCCAGCAGCTTAGCGGAGGACAACCAAGAGACCCAGTACTTC. It specifies CASSLAEDNQETQYF.